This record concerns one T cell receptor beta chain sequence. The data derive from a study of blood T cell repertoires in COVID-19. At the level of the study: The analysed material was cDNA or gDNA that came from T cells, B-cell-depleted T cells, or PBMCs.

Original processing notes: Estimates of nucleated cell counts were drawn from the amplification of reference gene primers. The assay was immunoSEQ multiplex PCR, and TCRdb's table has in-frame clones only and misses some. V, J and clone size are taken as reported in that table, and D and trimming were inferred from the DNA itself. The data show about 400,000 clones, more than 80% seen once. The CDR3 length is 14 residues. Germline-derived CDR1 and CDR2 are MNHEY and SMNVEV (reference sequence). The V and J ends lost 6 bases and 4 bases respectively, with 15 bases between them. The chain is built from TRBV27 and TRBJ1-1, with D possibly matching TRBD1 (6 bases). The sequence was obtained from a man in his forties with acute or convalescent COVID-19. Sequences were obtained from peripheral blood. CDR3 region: CASSPNRVSTEAFF. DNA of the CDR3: TGTGCCAGCAGCCCCAACAGGGTCAGCACTGAAGCTTTCTTT.